One sample yielded the 2 T cell receptor beta chains listed below, sequenced in a study of cytomegalovirus exposure and HLA in healthy donors. The PCR was carried out with 60 Vbeta primers and 13 Jbeta primers. The data were produced by immunoSEQ multiplex PCR, yet TCRdb's version contains in-frame clones alone and is incomplete. The repertoire has almost 95,000 clones, roughly 69% of them found once; the top ten carry roughly 2.6%. Sample: PBMCs. Receptors originate from a man aged 45-60 years in good health and CMV-seronegative.

This clone was seen once. V and J are TRBV28 and TRBJ1-1; 7 bases match TRBD1. Germline V gene sequence: CDR1 MDHEN, CDR2 SYDVKM. V shed 6 bases and J 1 base; nucleotides not matched to a gene: 5. The CDR3 has 14 residues. The CDR3 DNA reads as TGTGCCAGCAGGCTGACAGGGAGGAACACTGAAGCTTTCTTT. This sequence encodes CASRLTGRNTEAFF.

This chain uses TRBV9 with TRBJ2-1, with 7 positions matching TRBD1. Germline lookup yields CDR1 SGDLS and CDR2 YYNGEE. The junction had 3 bases not matched to a gene; V was cut back by 0 bases and J by 6 bases. The CDR3 totals 14 residues. In DNA form, the CDR3 reads TGTGCCAGCAGCGTAGTGTCAGGGGGCAATGAGCAGTTCTTC. Translation gives CASSVVSGGNEQFF.